What follows are 2 T cell receptor beta chains derived from one specimen sequenced in a study of CD8+CD57+ T cells in acquired aplastic anemia. CDR3 and TCR beta VDJ profiling relied on genomic DNA as the template. Each CDR3 protein is one row after TCRdb ran MiXCR on the reads. This table holds about 81,000 distinct CDR3 sequences, approximately 46% found once. Material: sorted CD4+, CD8+, or CD8+CD57+ T cells (not recorded which) from PBMCs. These receptors all come from a human donor in good health, serving as a control.

This clonotype was found once. The V gene is TRBV19, the J gene TRBJ2-4; TRBD2 agrees at 10 bases. Germline V lookup: CDR1 LNHDA, CDR2 SQIVND (reference sequence). The trim removed 6 bases at V and 4 bases at J, leaving 6 bases unmatched. The CDR3 is 15 amino acids. The chain's CDR3 is CASSRGTSDKNIQYF. The CDR3 nucleotides are TGTGCCAGTAGCAGGGGGACTAGCGATAAAAACATTCAGTACTTC.

This clonotype was observed a handful of times. The rearrangement uses TRBV7-9 and TRBJ1-6, with D possibly being TRBD1 (6 bases). CDR1 is SEHNR and CDR2 is FQNEAQ in the germline V gene (reference sequence). The ends were cut back, 5 bases at V and 1 base at J, with 9 bases in the middle. The CDR3 is 15 amino acids. The CDR3 nucleotides are TGTGCCAGCAGCCCACAGGGTTCCTATAATTCACCCCTCCACTTT. Amino acids: CASSPQGSYNSPLHF.